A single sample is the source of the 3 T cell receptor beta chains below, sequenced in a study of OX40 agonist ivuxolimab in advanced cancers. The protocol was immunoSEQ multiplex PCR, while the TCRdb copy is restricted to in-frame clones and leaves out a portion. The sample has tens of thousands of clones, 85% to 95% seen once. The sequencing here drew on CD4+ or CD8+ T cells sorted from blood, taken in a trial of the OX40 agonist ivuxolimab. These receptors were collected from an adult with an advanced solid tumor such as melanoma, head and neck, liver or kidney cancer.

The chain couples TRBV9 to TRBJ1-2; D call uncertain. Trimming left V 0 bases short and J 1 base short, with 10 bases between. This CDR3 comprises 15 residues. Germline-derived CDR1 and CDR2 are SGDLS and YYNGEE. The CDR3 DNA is TGTGCCAGCAGCGTAGTAGGCGATATTAACTATGGCTACACCTTC. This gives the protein CASSVVGDINYGYTF.

The CDR3 nucleotides read TGTGCCAGCAGCGAGAGGACAGGGGGTAGCAATCAGCCCCAGCATTTT. Encoded protein: CASSERTGGSNQPQHF. J is TRBJ1-5 and V is TRBV6-6; TRBD1 agrees at 10 bases. Germline CDR1 reads MNHNY; CDR2 reads SVGAGI (reference sequence). The CDR3 runs 16 residues. Unmatched junction bases numbered 5, after V lost 6 bases and J lost 0 bases.

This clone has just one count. DNA for the CDR3: TGTGCCAGCAGTCCTAGGGGGCACGAAAAACTGTTTTTT. Protein product: CASSPRGHEKLFF. The rearrangement joins TRBV28 to TRBJ1-4; 7 bases line up with TRBD1. The V and J ends lost 5 bases and 8 bases, in that order; junction bases with no gene match: 5. CDR3 length equals 13 residues. The germline V gene has CDR1 MDHEN and CDR2 SYDVKM.